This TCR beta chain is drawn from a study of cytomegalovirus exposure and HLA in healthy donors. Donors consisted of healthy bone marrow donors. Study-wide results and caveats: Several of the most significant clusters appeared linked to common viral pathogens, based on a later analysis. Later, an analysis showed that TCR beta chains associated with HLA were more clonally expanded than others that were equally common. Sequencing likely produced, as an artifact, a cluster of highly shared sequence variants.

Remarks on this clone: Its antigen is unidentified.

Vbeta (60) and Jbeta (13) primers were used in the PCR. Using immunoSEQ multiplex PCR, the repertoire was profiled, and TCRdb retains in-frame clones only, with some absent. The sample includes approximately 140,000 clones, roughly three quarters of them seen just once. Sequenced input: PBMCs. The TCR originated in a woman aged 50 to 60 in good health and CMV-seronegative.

Written as DNA, the CDR3 is TGTGCCAGCAGTGACGGGACATCAATCGGCAACAAACTGTTTTTT. It specifies CASSDGTSIGNKLFF. This chain joins TRBV25-1 and TRBJ1-4; perhaps TRBD1 as D (6 bases). V was trimmed by 3 bases and J by 11 bases, leaving 19 bases between them. The CDR3 covers 15 residues. The germline V gene has CDR1 MGHDK and CDR2 SYGVNS. The full variable domain, its missing parts supplied by reference TRBV25-1 and TRBJ1-4, is EADIYQTPRYLVIGTGKKITLECSQTMGHDKMYWYQQDPGMELHLIHYSYGVNSTEKGDLSSESTVSRIRTEHFPLTLESARPSHTSQYLCASSDGTSIGNKLFFGSGTQLSVL.